What follows are 23 T cell receptor beta chains derived from one specimen sequenced in a study of OX40 agonist ivuxolimab in advanced cancers. Sequencing used immunoSEQ multiplex PCR; TCRdb keeps in-frame clones, though not all of them. This table holds about 81,000 clones, around four fifths found once. Sample: CD4+ or CD8+ T cells sorted from blood, taken in a trial of the OX40 agonist ivuxolimab. The receptors come from an adult with an advanced solid tumor such as melanoma, head and neck, liver or kidney cancer.

The J gene is TRBJ2-5, the V gene TRBV27; 11 bases map to TRBD1. The J segment lost 5 bases and the V segment lost 4 bases, leaving 9 bases of the junction unmatched. This CDR3 spans 16 amino acids. Looked up from germline, CDR1 is MNHEY and CDR2 is SMNVEV (reference sequence). CDR3 nucleotide sequence: TGTGCCAGCAGTTCATACGGACAGGGGGCACGGGAGACCCAGTACTTC. Translation: CASSSYGQGARETQYF.

The chain couples TRBV29-1 to TRBJ2-7; a possible D gene is TRBD2 (6 bases). The CDR3 length is 13 residues. Trimming took off 4 bases at V and 0 bases at J, with 10 bases between the two ends. Germline loops: CDR1 SQVTM, CDR2 ANQGSEA. The CDR3 is CSVVSGSSYEQYV. The CDR3 DNA is TGCAGCGTTGTGTCCGGGAGCTCCTACGAGCAGTACGTC.

V usage is TRBV28 and J usage is TRBJ2-5, with TRBD2 matching over 13 bases. Looked up from germline, CDR1 is MDHEN and CDR2 is SYDVKM. J was trimmed by 2 bases and V by 0 bases; bases with no gene match: 0. This CDR3 is built from 16 residues. CDR3 DNA: TGTGCCAGCAGTTTATGGACTAGCGGGGGGCAAGAGACCCAGTACTTC. Amino acid sequence: CASSLWTSGGQETQYF.

This chain links TRBV28 with TRBJ2-5; D not certain. Germline CDR1 MDHEN, CDR2 SYDVKM. Trimming took 3 bases from V and 4 from J, leaving 9 bases between them. The CDR3 runs 13 residues. DNA of the CDR3: TGTGCCAGCAGTTTGGCCAGAAGAGAGACCCAGTACTTC. This translates into CASSLARRETQYF.

The chain recombines TRBV7-2 with TRBJ2-7; 8 bases are shared with TRBD2. Per the germline V gene, CDR1 is SGHTA and CDR2 is FQGNSA. V was pared by 5 bases and J by 4 bases, with 7 bases of the junction left unmatched. The CDR3 covers 14 residues. The CDR3 loop reads CASSPGLVGYEQYF. In nucleotides, the CDR3 is TGTGCCAGCAGCCCGGGACTAGTCGGATACGAGCAGTACTTC.

On this clone: One end of the junction does not line up with germline, which may come from a read error. This chain connects TRBV6-1 to TRBJ2-7; 8 bases map to TRBD2. Germline V gives CDR1 MNHNS, CDR2 SASEGT. This CDR3 has 13 residues. The CDR3 DNA sequence: TGTGCCGGCAGGACTAGCCTTCTAGAGGAGCAGTACTTC. It yields the protein CAGRTSLLEEQYF.

This clone was seen just once. The chain couples TRBV10-2 to TRBJ1-2; tentative D call: TRBD1 (5 bases). The germline gives CDR1 WSHSY, CDR2 SAAADI. The CDR3 consists of 12 residues. V gave up 6 bases and J gave up 2 bases, with 7 bases separating them. CDR3 sequence reads: CASRRGNYGYTF. The CDR3 coding sequence is TGCGCCAGCAGACGGGGGAACTATGGCTACACCTTC.

The rearrangement joins TRBV15 to TRBJ2-3; D is unclear. The CDR3 totals 13 residues. Germline V gives CDR1 LNHNV, CDR2 YYDKDF (reference sequence). Trimming took 4 bases from V and 0 from J, leaving 5 bases between them. The CDR3 DNA sequence: TGTGCCACCAGCAAGACGAGCACAGATACGCAGTATTTT. Translation gives CATSKTSTDTQYF.

The V and J genes are TRBV21-1 and TRBJ2-7; no DNA check was done on the table's D call, TRBD2. TRBV21-1 is flagged as a pseudogene. The CDR3 runs 13 residues. The CDR3 DNA sequence: TGTGCCAGCAGCACCCAACTAGCTCGCGAGCAGTACTTC. Translating it yields CASSTQLAREQYF.

The rearrangement joins TRBV7-7 to TRBJ2-6; D is undetermined. Per germline, CDR1 SSHAT and CDR2 FNYEAQ (reference sequence). V gave up 2 bases and J gave up 0 bases, with 5 bases separating them. The CDR3 totals 15 residues. The CDR3 is CASSLTNSGANVLTF. The CDR3 DNA follows: TGTGCCAGCAGCTTAACCAACTCTGGGGCCAACGTCCTGACTTTC.

The gene calls are TRBV10-3 and TRBJ2-1, with TRBD2 identical over 13 bases. The V segment lost 0 bases and the J segment 8 bases; nucleotides outside the gene matches: 7. The CDR3 consists of 17 residues. The germline CDR1 and CDR2 sequences are ENHRY and SYGVKD. CDR3 in amino acids: CAISESSGLAGADEQFF. The DNA of the CDR3 is TGTGCCATCAGTGAGTCGAGTGGACTAGCGGGAGCCGATGAGCAGTTCTTC.

This clone was picked up a small number of times. The chain links TRBV2 to TRBJ2-1; TRBD2 matches at 10 bases. This CDR3 has 17 residues. Unmatched junction bases numbered 8, after V lost 1 base and J lost 5 bases. Germline loops: CDR1 SNHLY, CDR2 FYNNEI. The CDR3 DNA reads TGTGCCAGCAGTGAAGGGCTAGCGGGGGACGTGGACAATGAGCAGTTCTTC. This translates into CASSEGLAGDVDNEQFF.

This CDR3 is CASSSPRDRGSYEQYF. In nucleotides, the CDR3 is TGTGCCAGCAGTTCCCCCAGGGACAGGGGGTCCTACGAGCAGTACTTC. This chain connects TRBV27 to TRBJ2-7; TRBD1 matches 11 bases. Germline V gene data show CDR1 as MNHEY and CDR2 as SMNVEV (reference sequence). Germline trimming cut 4 bases from V and 1 base from J; bases unmatched to any gene: 6. This CDR3 comprises 16 residues.

The V call is TRBV4-2, the J call TRBJ2-3; TRBD2 matches at 8 bases. Germline values: CDR1 LGHNA, CDR2 YNFKEQ. The CDR3 loop spans 17 amino acids. V lost 4 bases and J lost 0; bases outside the gene matches: 9. Written as DNA, the CDR3 is TGTGCCAGCAGCCTAATGAGGAGCGGGGGAAGCACAGATACGCAGTATTTT. The encoded protein is CASSLMRSGGSTDTQYF.

The chain links TRBV10-3 to TRBJ1-2; D is possibly TRBD1 (5 bases). V lost 0 bases to trimming and J lost 2 bases, with 7 bases between them. CDR1 is ENHRY, CDR2 SYGVKD, per germline. The CDR3 contains 14 residues. CDR3 DNA: TGTGCCATCAGTGAGTCGCCAGGGAACTATGGCTACACCTTC. As protein: CAISESPGNYGYTF.

In this sample, this clone turned up a few times. The V gene is TRBV7-9, the J gene TRBJ2-3; D gene unclear. With 4 bases removed from V and 2 bases from J, the gap between germline ends came to 4 bases. The CDR3 has 12 amino acids. The germline V gene encodes CDR1 SEHNR and CDR2 FQNEAQ (reference sequence). The CDR3 protein is CASSSFTDTQYF. CDR3 bases: TGTGCCAGCAGCTCCTTCACAGATACGCAGTATTTT. Using reference TRBV7-9 and TRBJ2-3 for the parts outside the CDR3, the full variable domain is DTGVSQNPRHKITKRGQNVTFRCDPISEHNRLYWYRQTLGQGPEFLTYFQNEAQLEKSRLLSDRFSAERPKGSFSTLEIQRTEQGDSAMYLCASSSFTDTQYFGPGTRLTVL.

The CDR3 coding sequence is TGTGCCAGCTCACCTCGGGACAGAACCTACGAGCAGTACTTC. It is translated as CASSPRDRTYEQYF. The V gene is TRBV18, the J gene TRBJ2-7; TRBD1 aligns across 7 bases. This CDR3 region has 14 residues. CDR1 is KGHSH and CDR2 is LQKENI in the germline V gene. Losses at the gene ends were 3 bases for V and 2 bases for J; bases not matched to a gene: 4.

The V gene is TRBV5-4, the J gene TRBJ2-1; 10 nucleotides match TRBD2. With 4 bases clipped from V and 6 bases from J, the junction kept 4 bases outside the gene matches. Germline lookup yields CDR1 SGHNT and CDR2 YYREEE (reference sequence). The CDR3 extends over 14 amino acids. The CDR3 coding sequence is TGTGCCAGCAGCACGGGACTAGCGAGCAATGAGCAGTTCTTC. It codes for CASSTGLASNEQFF.

V usage is TRBV6-5 and J usage is TRBJ2-5; TRBD1 agrees at 8 bases. In germline, CDR1 is MNHEY, CDR2 SVGAGI. The CDR3 spans 15 residues. After removal of 0 bases from V and 7 bases from J, the junction contained 7 bases not matched to a gene. The CDR3, as DNA: TGTGCCAGCAGTTACTCGGACAGGGCCGCAGGGACCCAGTACTTC. Its translation: CASSYSDRAAGTQYF.

The rearrangement joins TRBV6-6 to TRBJ1-6; TRBD1 agrees at 8 bases. Unmatched junction bases numbered 5, after V lost 5 bases and J lost 14 bases. The V gene's germline CDR1 is MNHNY and CDR2 SVGAGI (reference sequence). This CDR3 is 12 amino acids long. CDR3 protein: CASSGQDRALHF. CDR3 coding DNA: TGTGCCAGCAGTGGACAGGACAGGGCCCTCCACTTT.

CDR3 amino acids: CASSQDPDSHPKPAFF. The CDR3 DNA is TGCGCCAGCAGCCAAGACCCCGACAGTCACCCAAAACCCGCTTTCTTT. V usage is TRBV4-1 and J usage is TRBJ1-1, with a weak D call TRBD1 (5 bases). Germline loops: CDR1 MGHRA, CDR2 YSYEKL. CDR3 size: 16 residues. V lost 0 bases, J lost 11 bases, and 22 bases lay in between.

There are a few counts of this clone. The sample carries other DNA sequences with the same CDR3. V is TRBV4-1 and J is TRBJ1-1; D gene unclear. Trimming shortened V by 0 bases and J by 1 base, and 9 bases separated the two germline ends. Per the germline V gene, CDR1 is MGHRA and CDR2 is YSYEKL. This CDR3 has 15 residues. The CDR3 bases are TGCGCCAGCAGCCAAGATTTGGTTAGGAACACTGAAGCTTTCTTT. It is translated as CASSQDLVRNTEAFF.

This chain links TRBV28 with TRBJ1-2; no reliable D call. This CDR3 has 14 residues. Germline CDR1 is MDHEN and CDR2 is SYDVKM. Trimming removed 2 bases at V and 4 bases at J, with 11 bases between. The DNA for the CDR3 is TGTGCCAGCAGTTTAGGGCGGGAAGTCTATGGCTACACCTTC. Residues: CASSLGREVYGYTF.